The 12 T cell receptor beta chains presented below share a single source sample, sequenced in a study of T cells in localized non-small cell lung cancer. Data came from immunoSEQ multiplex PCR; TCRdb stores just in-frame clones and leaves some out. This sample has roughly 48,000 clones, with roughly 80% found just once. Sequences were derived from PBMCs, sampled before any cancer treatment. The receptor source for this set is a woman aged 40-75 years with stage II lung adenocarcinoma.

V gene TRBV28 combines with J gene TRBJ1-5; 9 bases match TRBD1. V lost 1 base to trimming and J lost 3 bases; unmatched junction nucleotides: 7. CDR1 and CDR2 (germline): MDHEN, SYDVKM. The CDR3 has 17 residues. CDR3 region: CASSLFRTGVYNQPQHF. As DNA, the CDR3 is TGTGCCAGCAGTTTATTTCGGACAGGGGTATACAATCAGCCCCAGCATTTT.

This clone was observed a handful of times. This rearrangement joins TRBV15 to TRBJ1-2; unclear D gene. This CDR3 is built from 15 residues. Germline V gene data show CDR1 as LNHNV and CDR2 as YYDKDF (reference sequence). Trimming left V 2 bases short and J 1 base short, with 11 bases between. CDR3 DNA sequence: TGTGCCACCAGCAGATCCCTTTCAAGTAACTATGGCTACACCTTC. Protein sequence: CATSRSLSSNYGYTF. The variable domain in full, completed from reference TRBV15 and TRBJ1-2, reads DAMVIQNPRYQVTQFGKPVTLSCSQTLNHNVMYWYQQKSSQAPKLLFHYYDKDFNNEADTPDNFQSRRPNTSFCFLDIRSPGLGDTAMYLCATSRSLSSNYGYTFGSGTRLTVV.

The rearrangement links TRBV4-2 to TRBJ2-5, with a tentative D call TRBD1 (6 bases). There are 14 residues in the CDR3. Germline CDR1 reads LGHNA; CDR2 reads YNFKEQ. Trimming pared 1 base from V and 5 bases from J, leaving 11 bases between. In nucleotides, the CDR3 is TGTGCCAGCAGCCAAGGGGGGCCTACGGAGACCCAGTACTTC. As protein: CASSQGGPTETQYF.

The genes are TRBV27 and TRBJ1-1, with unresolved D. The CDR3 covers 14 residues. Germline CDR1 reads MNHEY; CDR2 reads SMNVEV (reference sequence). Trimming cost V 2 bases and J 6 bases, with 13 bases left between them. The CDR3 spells CASSLKGSLAEAFF. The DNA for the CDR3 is TGTGCCAGCAGTTTAAAGGGCAGCCTTGCTGAAGCTTTCTTT.

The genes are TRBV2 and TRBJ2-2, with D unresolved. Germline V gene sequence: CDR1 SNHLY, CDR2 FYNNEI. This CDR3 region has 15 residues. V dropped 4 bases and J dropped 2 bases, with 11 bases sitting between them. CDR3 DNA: TGTGCCAGCAGTGCTGCGCAGTCAAACACCGGGGAGCTGTTTTTT. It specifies CASSAAQSNTGELFF.

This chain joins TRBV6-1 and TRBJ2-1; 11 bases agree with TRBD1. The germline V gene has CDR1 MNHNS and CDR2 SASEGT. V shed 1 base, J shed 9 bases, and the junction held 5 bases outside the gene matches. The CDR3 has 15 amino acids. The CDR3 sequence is CASSEEGQGATEQFF. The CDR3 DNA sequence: TGTGCCAGCAGTGAAGAAGGACAGGGGGCGACTGAGCAGTTCTTC.

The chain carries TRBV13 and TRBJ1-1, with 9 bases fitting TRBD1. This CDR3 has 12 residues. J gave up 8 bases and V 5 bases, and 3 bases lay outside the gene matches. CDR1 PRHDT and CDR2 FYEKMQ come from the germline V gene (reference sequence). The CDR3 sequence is CASSRDRDEAFF. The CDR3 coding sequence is TGTGCCAGCAGCCGGGACAGGGACGAAGCTTTCTTT.

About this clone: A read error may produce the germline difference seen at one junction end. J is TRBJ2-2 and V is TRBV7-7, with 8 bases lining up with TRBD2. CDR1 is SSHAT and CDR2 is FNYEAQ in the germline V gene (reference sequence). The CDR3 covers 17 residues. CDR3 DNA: TGTGCTAGCAGCTCCCAGCGCCGGACTAGCAACACCGGGGAGCTGTTTTTT. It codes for CASSSQRRTSNTGELFF.

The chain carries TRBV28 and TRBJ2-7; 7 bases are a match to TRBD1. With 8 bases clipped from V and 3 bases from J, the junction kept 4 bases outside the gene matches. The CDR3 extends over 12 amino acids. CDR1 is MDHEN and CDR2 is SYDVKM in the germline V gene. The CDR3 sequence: CASDRDNYEQYF. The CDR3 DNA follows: TGTGCCAGCGACAGGGACAACTACGAGCAGTACTTC.

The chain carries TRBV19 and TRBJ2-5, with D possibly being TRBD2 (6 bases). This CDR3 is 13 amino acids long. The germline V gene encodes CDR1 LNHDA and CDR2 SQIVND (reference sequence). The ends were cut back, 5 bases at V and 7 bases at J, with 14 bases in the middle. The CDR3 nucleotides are TGTGCCAGTAGTCTCGGGACTTCTGTGACCCAGTACTTC. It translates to CASSLGTSVTQYF.

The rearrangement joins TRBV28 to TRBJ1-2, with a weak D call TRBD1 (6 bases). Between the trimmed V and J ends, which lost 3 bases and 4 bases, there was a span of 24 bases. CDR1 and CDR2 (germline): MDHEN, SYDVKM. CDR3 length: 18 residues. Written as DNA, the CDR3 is TGTGCCAGCAGTTTGTGGGTAGTCGGGACACGGATCATCTATGGCTACACCTTC. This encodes CASSLWVVGTRIIYGYTF.

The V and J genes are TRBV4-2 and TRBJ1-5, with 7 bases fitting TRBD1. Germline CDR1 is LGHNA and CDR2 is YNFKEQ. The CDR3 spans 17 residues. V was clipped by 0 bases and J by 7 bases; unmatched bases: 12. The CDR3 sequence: CASSQDNKEGAGQPQHF. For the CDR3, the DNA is TGTGCCAGCAGCCAAGATAATAAAGAGGGGGCCGGGCAGCCCCAGCATTTT.